This T cell receptor (beta chain) was sequenced during a study of shared clonotypes between healthy human individuals. Libraries were prepared by immunoSEQ multiplex PCR; TCRdb keeps only in-frame clonotypes and omits some of them. Seen here are 1.5 million to 2.5 million clones, about 95% observed once, and the top ten hold roughly 1.2%. CD8 cells regarded as naive lacked CD45RO, were positively chosen for CCR7, and omitted terminally differentiated effector memory CD45RA+ cells. V dropped 5 bases and J dropped 2 bases, with 11 bases sitting between them. Germline CDR1 SGHDT, CDR2 YYEEEE. The CDR3 contains 13 residues.

This TCR derives from a man between 18 and 35 years old in good health. Sequencing was done on a sample of naive CD8+ T cells sorted from blood. The chain is built from TRBV5-6 and TRBJ2-7; D possibly matches TRBD1 or TRBD2 (5 bases each). The CDR3 here is CASSGTVPYEQYF. The CDR3 region has the DNA TGTGCCAGCAGTGGGACCGTCCCCTACGAGCAGTACTTC.